This T cell receptor (beta chain) was identified during a study of CD8+ T cells in alopecia areata. Germline lookup yields CDR1 SQVTM and CDR2 ANQGSEA. Unmatched junction bases numbered 7, after V lost 5 bases and J lost 6 bases. This CDR3 is built from 14 residues. Reverse transcription of extracted RNA yielded cDNA, which provided the sequencing template. Assay: immunoSEQ multiplex PCR; the TCRdb copy retains only in-frame clones and omits some. The data contain under 65,000 clones, 44% of them seen just once; the ten biggest clones take up roughly 51%. This receptor was identified in a human donor with alopecia areata. The gene calls are TRBV29-1 and TRBJ2-1; the match to TRBD2 covers 10 bases. The sequenced sample consisted of NKG2D-low CD8+ T cells sorted from blood. CDR3 DNA sequence: TGCAGCGTTCAGAGTGGGACTAGCGTCAATGAGCAGTTCTTC. This encodes CSVQSGTSVNEQFF.